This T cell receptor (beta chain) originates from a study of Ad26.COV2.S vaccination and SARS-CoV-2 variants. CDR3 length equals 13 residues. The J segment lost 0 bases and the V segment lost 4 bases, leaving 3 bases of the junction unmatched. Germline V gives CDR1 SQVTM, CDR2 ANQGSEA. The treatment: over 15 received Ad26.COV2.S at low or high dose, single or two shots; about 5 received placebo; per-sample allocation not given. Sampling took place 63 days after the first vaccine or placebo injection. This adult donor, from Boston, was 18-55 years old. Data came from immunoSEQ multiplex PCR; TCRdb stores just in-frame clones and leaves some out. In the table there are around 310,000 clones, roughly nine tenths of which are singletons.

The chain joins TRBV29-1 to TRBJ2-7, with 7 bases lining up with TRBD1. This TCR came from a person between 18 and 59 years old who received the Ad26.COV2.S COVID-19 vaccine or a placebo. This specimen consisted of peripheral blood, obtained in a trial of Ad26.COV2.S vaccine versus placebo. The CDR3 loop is CSVGTGNSYEQYF. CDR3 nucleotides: TGCAGCGTTGGGACAGGCAACTCCTACGAGCAGTACTTC.